One and the same sample provided the 5 T cell receptor beta chains below, sequenced in a study of blood T cell repertoires in COVID-19. Repertoires were generated with immunoSEQ multiplex PCR, while TCRdb's copy carries only in-frame clones and drops some. Seen here are roughly 350,000 clones, roughly 86% observed once, and the top ten hold about 7%. The sample comprised peripheral blood. These receptors originate from an older woman with COVID-19, enrolled during active disease.

Only one count was recorded for this clone. The chain is built from TRBV5-6 and TRBJ2-2; D remains unclear. CDR1 SGHDT and CDR2 YYEEEE come from the germline V gene. Trimming took 0 bases from V and 7 from J, leaving 10 bases between them. The CDR3 has 14 amino acids. CDR3 DNA: TGTGCCAGCAGCTTGGGAACCGCCAGCGGGGAGCTGTTTTTT. The encoded protein is CASSLGTASGELFF.

This rearrangement joins TRBV6-5 to TRBJ2-2; TRBD1 aligns across 8 bases. CDR3 length: 13 amino acids. V lost 7 bases, J lost 4 bases, and 2 bases stayed unmatched. CDR1 MNHEY and CDR2 SVGAGI come from the germline V gene. CDR3 residues: CASNRGTTGELFF. The CDR3 bases are TGTGCCAGCAACAGGGGGACCACCGGGGAGCTGTTTTTT.

The J gene is TRBJ1-5, the V gene TRBV28, with D possibly matching TRBD1 (6 bases). This CDR3 region has 14 residues. V shed 3 bases and J shed 6 bases, with 12 bases lying between them. Germline CDR1 MDHEN, CDR2 SYDVKM. This CDR3 reads CASSFRTEIQPQHF. CDR3 in DNA: TGTGCCAGCAGTTTCCGGACAGAGATTCAGCCCCAGCATTTT.

V gene TRBV30 combines with J gene TRBJ1-1; 7 bases agree with TRBD1. V dropped 3 bases and J dropped 0; count of bases not matched to a gene: 4. Germline V gives CDR1 GTSNPN, CDR2 SVGIG (reference sequence). The CDR3 has 14 residues. CDR3 sequence reads: CAWSLTGLNTEAFF. CDR3 nucleotide sequence: TGTGCCTGGAGCCTGACAGGGCTGAACACTGAAGCTTTCTTT.

The chain couples TRBV7-9 to TRBJ1-1, with D perhaps matching TRBD1 (6 bases). The CDR3 extends over 15 amino acids. Germline assignment: CDR1 SEHNR and CDR2 FQNEAQ (reference sequence). V was cut by 6 bases and J by 5 bases, with 19 bases left in between. CDR3 DNA: TGTGCCAGCAGGCCCGGGGGGCGGGTAGGGACTGAAGCTTTCTTT. The encoded protein is CASRPGGRVGTEAFF.